This paragraph reports one T cell receptor (beta chain). The antigen is not known. This entry is derived from a study of cytomegalovirus exposure and HLA in healthy donors. Study as a whole: Unique TCRs numbering 75 million to 95 million, obtained from HLA-typed donors, made up an early data release.

Per germline, CDR1 SGHNT and CDR2 YYREEE (reference sequence). The CDR3 sequence is 15 residues long. Trimming at V came to 3 bases and at J to 9 bases, leaving 7 bases not matched to a gene. Despite likely unrecorded immune exposures, the donors were nominally healthy at the time of sampling. Study-level findings and limits: There were several of the most significant clusters that appeared linked to common viral pathogens in a later analysis.

Use of 60 Vbeta and 13 Jbeta primers characterized the PCR. Clones were read by immunoSEQ multiplex PCR, and TCRdb kept only the in-frame ones, dropping some. Of some 110,000 clones listed, roughly 70% are singletons. This TCR derives from a man aged 25-45 years in good health and CMV-seropositive. The chain joins TRBV5-4 to TRBJ1-6; 9 nucleotides line up with TRBD1. Source material: PBMCs. The CDR3 bases are TGTGCCAGCAGCTGGGACAGGGCCGGGGGTTCACCCCTCCACTTT. It is translated as CASSWDRAGGSPLHF.